The T cell receptor (beta chain) described here comes from a study of T-cell reconstitution after alpha-beta-depleted transplantation in children. TCRbeta library construction was performed incorporating unique molecular identifiers. MiXCR was run by TCRdb on the PCR reads, yielding one entry per CDR3 protein. Counted here are 450,000 to 500,000 distinct CDR3 sequences, approximately 13% occurring once; the ten biggest clones make up less than 6.5%. Germline V lookup: CDR1 SEHNR, CDR2 FQNEAQ (reference sequence). The CDR3 extends over 15 amino acids. V was clipped by 5 bases and J by 5 bases, with 15 bases between them.

The sample in question was PBMCs from the stem cell graft donor, obtained from the stem cell graft. The V and J genes are TRBV7-9 and TRBJ1-4; perhaps TRBD1 as D (6 bases). This clonotype originated in a human donor who donated a stem cell graft to a child with combined immunodeficiency. Here the CDR3 DNA reads TGTGCCAGCAGCCCTATGACAGGAAGAAATGAAAAACTGTTTTTT. Amino acid sequence: CASSPMTGRNEKLFF.